These 23 T cell receptor beta chains originate from one sample sequenced in a study of patients and donors after allogeneic stem cell transplantation. MiXCR, applied by TCRdb to the RT-PCR reads, yields one record per CDR3 protein. This sample yields about 200,000 distinct CDR3 sequences, of which over 30% are seen a single time; around a tenth belongs to the top ten. The sequenced sample consisted of blood, either unsorted or a sorted T cell fraction (not recorded which). These receptors all come from a human donor who was either an allogeneic HSCT recipient or a stem cell or donor lymphocyte infusion donor (not recorded which). It is not recorded whose cells these are; they may come from a transplant donor.

In its sample, this clonotype was seen a few times. The CDR3 here is CASSWDRGRLYQETQYF. The CDR3, as DNA: TGTGCCAGCAGTTGGGACAGGGGGCGGCTGTACCAAGAGACCCAGTACTTC. This sequence joins TRBV27 and TRBJ2-5; 12 bases agree with TRBD1. The germline V gene encodes CDR1 MNHEY and CDR2 SMNVEV (reference sequence). With V trimmed by 4 bases and J by 0 bases, 6 bases remained unmatched. The CDR3 has 17 residues.

This clonotype was observed a handful of times. J is TRBJ2-1 and V is TRBV7-9, with TRBD1 identical over 7 bases. V lost 8 bases, J lost 5 bases, and 12 bases stayed unmatched. This CDR3 contains 15 residues. CDR1 and CDR2 (germline): SEHNR, FQNEAQ (reference sequence). As DNA, the CDR3 is TGTGCCAGCGGCCCCTGGCAGGGGGACCACAATGAGCAGTTCTTC. Residues: CASGPWQGDHNEQFF.

V is TRBV5-1 and J is TRBJ2-3; TRBD1 agrees at 9 bases. The CDR3 extends over 17 amino acids. V lost 4 bases, J lost 2 bases, and 11 bases stayed unmatched. CDR1 SGHRS and CDR2 YFSETQ come from the germline V gene. CDR3 loop: CASSAARTGENTDTQYF. CDR3 sequence (DNA): TGCGCCAGCAGCGCAGCTAGGACAGGGGAGAACACAGATACGCAGTATTTT. The full variable domain, completed using reference TRBV5-1 and TRBJ2-3, is KAGVTQTPRYLIKTRGQQVTLSCSPISGHRSVSWYQQTPGQGLQFLFEYFSETQRNKGNFPGRFSGRQFSNSRSEMNVSTLELGDSALYLCASSAARTGENTDTQYFGPGTRLTVL.

V and J are TRBV12-3 or TRBV12-4 and TRBJ1-1; no definite D call. This CDR3 comprises 14 residues. Trimming stripped 6 bases from V and 0 bases from J, with 11 bases between. In DNA, the CDR3 is TGTGCCAGCAGCAGAAGTGTAATGAACACTGAAGCTTTCTTT. This sequence encodes CASSRSVMNTEAFF.

This clonotype was counted a few times. This chain links TRBV9 with TRBJ1-5, with no clear D. There are 13 residues in the CDR3. Germline CDR1 reads SGDLS; CDR2 reads YYNGEE. V lost 0 bases and J lost 7, with 8 bases in between. CDR3 in amino acids: CASSVEAGQPQHF. In DNA form, the CDR3 reads TGTGCCAGCAGCGTAGAAGCGGGGCAGCCCCAGCATTTT.

This clonotype has just a few counts. Written as DNA, the CDR3 is TGTGCCAGCAGTTACTCCCCGGGACAGGGTACCGAGCAGTACTTC. This encodes CASSYSPGQGTEQYF. The V gene is TRBV6-6, the J gene TRBJ2-7, with 9 bases aligning to TRBD1. V lost 0 bases, J lost 6 bases, and 6 bases stayed unmatched. CDR3 length: 15 residues. The germline gives CDR1 MNHNY, CDR2 SVGAGI (reference sequence).

The genes are TRBV5-1 and TRBJ2-1; no firm D call. With 5 bases removed from V and 0 bases from J, the gap between germline ends came to 15 bases. Germline V gene lookup returns CDR1 SGHRS and CDR2 YFSETQ. The CDR3 runs 16 residues. The CDR3 DNA is TGCGCCAGCAGGTCTTCTTTTCTGAGCTCCTACAATGAGCAGTTCTTC. Translation: CASRSSFLSSYNEQFF.

This clonotype has just a few counts. The chain links TRBV7-7 to TRBJ2-3; D ambiguous. Germline V gene sequence: CDR1 SSHAT, CDR2 FNYEAQ (reference sequence). This CDR3 comprises 14 residues. V shed 2 bases and J shed 4 bases, with 10 bases lying between them. CDR3: CASSLYPSPDTQYF. CDR3 DNA: TGTGCCAGCAGCTTATATCCAAGCCCAGATACGCAGTATTTT.

The rearrangement uses TRBV9 and TRBJ1-5; 7 bases match TRBD1. Germline V gene data show CDR1 as SGDLS and CDR2 as YYNGEE. Trimming removed 3 bases from V and 6 bases from J; junction bases left unmatched: 6. The CDR3 sequence is 14 residues long. This CDR3 is CASSARQGGQPQHF. The CDR3 nucleotides are TGTGCCAGCAGCGCTAGACAGGGCGGTCAGCCCCAGCATTTT.

The chain uses TRBV20-1 and TRBJ2-1, with D possibly matching TRBD2 (6 bases). Trimming removed 6 bases from V and 8 bases from J, with 11 bases in between. The CDR3 totals 11 residues. CDR1 is DFQATT, CDR2 SNEGSKA, per germline (reference sequence). CDR3 sequence (DNA): TGCAGTGCCAATCGCGGGGATGAGCAGTTCTTC. Protein product: CSANRGDEQFF.

The rearrangement uses TRBV20-1 and TRBJ1-1, with 9 bases fitting TRBD1. The V gene's germline CDR1 is DFQATT and CDR2 SNEGSKA (reference sequence). V shed 1 base, J shed 4 bases, and the junction held 7 bases outside the gene matches. The CDR3 runs 15 residues. In DNA form, the CDR3 reads TGCAGTGCTAGAGGACGGACAGGGGCGGGCACTGAAGCTTTCTTT. Translation gives CSARGRTGAGTEAFF.

This clonotype has a handful of counts. The chain is built from TRBV6-4 and TRBJ2-1, with D maybe TRBD2 (5 bases). Trimming shortened V by 4 bases and J by 8 bases, and 12 bases separated the two germline ends. Germline V CDR1 and CDR2: MRHNA, SNTAGT. CDR3 length: 13 residues. CDR3 sequence: CASSVDWSHEQFF. In nucleotides, the CDR3 is TGTGCCAGCAGTGTGGACTGGAGCCATGAGCAGTTCTTC.

The gene calls are TRBV29-1 and TRBJ2-7, with D perhaps matching TRBD2 (5 bases). Per germline, CDR1 SQVTM and CDR2 ANQGSEA. The length of the CDR3 is 12 residues. V shed 6 bases and J shed 5 bases, with 14 bases lying between them. The CDR3 protein is CSVLHEGHEQYF. CDR3 DNA sequence: TGCAGCGTGCTCCACGAGGGCCACGAGCAGTACTTC.

This clonotype occurred a few times. This chain uses TRBV7-3 with TRBJ1-3; 9 bases map to TRBD1. Germline loops: CDR1 SGHTA, CDR2 FQGTGA. The CDR3 is 15 amino acids. Germline trimming cut 3 bases from V and 4 bases from J; bases unmatched to any gene: 4. The CDR3 loop is CASSLGTGRGNTIYF. For the CDR3, the DNA is TGTGCCAGCAGCTTGGGGACAGGGCGAGGAAACACCATATATTTT. The full variable domain, in which reference TRBV7-3 and TRBJ1-3 provide the parts outside the CDR3, is GAGVSQTPSNKVTEKGKYVELRCDPISGHTALYWYRQSLGQGPEFLIYFQGTGAADDSGLPNDRFFAVRPEGSVSTLKIQRTERGDSAVYLCASSLGTGRGNTIYFGEGSWLTVV.

This clonotype is classed as medium-sized. V is TRBV10-3 and J is TRBJ2-3, with D possibly being TRBD2 (5 bases). Germline loops: CDR1 ENHRY, CDR2 SYGVKD. The CDR3 runs 15 residues. V was shortened by 10 bases and J by 5 bases, with 22 bases between the two germline ends. The CDR3 coding sequence is TGTGCCACGGAGGCTGAAGGGCGGTCGGAAGATACGCAGTATTTT. Translating gives CATEAEGRSEDTQYF.

The DNA of the CDR3 is TGTGCCATCAGTGATCCGGGACAGCTTTACAATGAGCAGTTCTTC. Translated, it gives CAISDPGQLYNEQFF. The chain links TRBV10-3 to TRBJ2-1; 7 nucleotides agree with TRBD1. Trimming removed 3 bases from V and 4 bases from J; junction bases left unmatched: 6. The CDR3 runs to 15 residues. CDR1 is ENHRY, CDR2 SYGVKD, per germline.

The chain recombines TRBV4-2 with TRBJ1-5; D possibly corresponds to TRBD1 (6 bases). V lost 1 base and J lost 3, with 10 bases in between. CDR1 LGHNA and CDR2 YNFKEQ come from the germline V gene. There are 15 residues in the CDR3. The CDR3 DNA sequence: TGTGCCAGCAGCCAAGCCCAGGGGCTCAATCAGCCCCAGCATTTT. Translating it yields CASSQAQGLNQPQHF.

The V call is TRBV2, the J call TRBJ1-2; 8 bases fit TRBD1. The CDR3 covers 15 residues. V shed 5 bases and J 4 bases; nucleotides not matched to a gene: 9. Germline V lookup: CDR1 SNHLY, CDR2 FYNNEI. The CDR3 region is CASSRQGPGGYGYTF. DNA for the CDR3: TGTGCCAGCAGTAGACAGGGGCCCGGGGGCTATGGCTACACCTTC. The whole variable domain, filled in from reference TRBV2 and TRBJ1-2, reads EPEVTQTPSHQVTQMGQEVILRCVPISNHLYFYWYRQILGQKVEFLVSFYNNEISEKSEIFDDQFSVERPDGSNFTLKIRSTKLEDSAMYFCASSRQGPGGYGYTFGSGTRLTVV.

The chain uses TRBV4-1 and TRBJ1-1, with D unclear. CDR3 length: 15 residues. Germline V CDR1 and CDR2: MGHRA, YSYEKL. The germline V and J ends were trimmed by 4 bases and 8 bases, with 20 bases remaining between them. CDR3 sequence reads: CASSREDPPLGEAFF. CDR3 in DNA: TGCGCCAGCAGCCGAGAGGACCCTCCTCTTGGAGAAGCTTTCTTT.

The sample holds a few counts of this clonotype. This sequence joins TRBV15 and TRBJ2-3; D is perhaps TRBD1 or TRBD2 (5 bases each). Trimming left V 0 bases short and J 6 bases short, with 10 bases between. Per germline, CDR1 LNHNV and CDR2 YYDKDF (reference sequence). The CDR3 loop spans 14 amino acids. The CDR3 region is CATSRDGATDTQYF. CDR3 bases: TGTGCCACCAGCAGAGACGGGGCAACGGATACGCAGTATTTT.

V gene TRBV24-1 combines with J gene TRBJ2-3; D is undetermined. Germline assignment: CDR1 KGHDR and CDR2 SFDVKD. V gave up 7 bases and J gave up 0 bases, with 10 bases separating them. The CDR3 totals 14 residues. CDR3 residues: CATRSSSSTDTQYF. The CDR3 DNA follows: TGTGCCACCAGATCGTCTTCTAGCACAGATACGCAGTATTTT.

V usage is TRBV20-1 and J usage is TRBJ1-1; the D is unclear. From germline, CDR1 is DFQATT and CDR2 SNEGSKA (reference sequence). V was cut by 0 bases and J by 2 bases, with 7 bases left in between. The CDR3 contains 13 residues. CDR3 sequence: CSARDRVNTEAFF. As DNA, the CDR3 is TGCAGTGCTAGAGATAGAGTCAACACTGAAGCTTTCTTT.

The chain combines TRBV10-3 with TRBJ2-7; 10 nucleotides match TRBD1. The germline CDR1 and CDR2 sequences are ENHRY and SYGVKD. The CDR3 consists of 15 residues. J was trimmed by 7 bases and V by 0 bases; bases with no gene match: 6. In DNA, the CDR3 is TGTGCCATCAGTGAGTCGAGACAGGGGGCGAGAGAGCAGTACTTC. Translated, it gives CAISESRQGAREQYF.